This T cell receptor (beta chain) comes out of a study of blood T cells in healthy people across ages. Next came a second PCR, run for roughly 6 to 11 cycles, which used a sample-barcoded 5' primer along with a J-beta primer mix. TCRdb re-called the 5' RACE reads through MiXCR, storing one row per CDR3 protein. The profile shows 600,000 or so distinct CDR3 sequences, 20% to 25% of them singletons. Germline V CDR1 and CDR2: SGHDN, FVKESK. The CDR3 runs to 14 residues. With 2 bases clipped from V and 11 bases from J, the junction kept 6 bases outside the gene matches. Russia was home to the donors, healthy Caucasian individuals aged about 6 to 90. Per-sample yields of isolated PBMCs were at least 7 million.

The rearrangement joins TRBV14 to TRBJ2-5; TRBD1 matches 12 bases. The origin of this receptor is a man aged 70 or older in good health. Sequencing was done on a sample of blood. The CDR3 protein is CASSQWDRGLEQYF. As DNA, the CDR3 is TGTGCCAGCAGCCAATGGGACAGGGGGCTTGAGCAGTACTTC.